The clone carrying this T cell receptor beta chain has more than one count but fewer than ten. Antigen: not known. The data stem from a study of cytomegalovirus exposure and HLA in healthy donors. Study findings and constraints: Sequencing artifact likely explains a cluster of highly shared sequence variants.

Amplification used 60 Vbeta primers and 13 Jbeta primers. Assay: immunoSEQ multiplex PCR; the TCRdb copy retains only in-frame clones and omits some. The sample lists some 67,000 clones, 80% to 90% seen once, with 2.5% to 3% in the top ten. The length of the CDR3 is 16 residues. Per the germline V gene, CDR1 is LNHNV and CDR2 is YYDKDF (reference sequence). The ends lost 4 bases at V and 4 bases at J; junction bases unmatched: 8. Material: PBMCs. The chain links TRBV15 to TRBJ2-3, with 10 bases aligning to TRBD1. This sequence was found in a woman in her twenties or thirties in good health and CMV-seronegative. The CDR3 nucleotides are TGTGCCACCAGCAATCCCGTGGGACAGGGGTCAGATACGCAGTATTTT. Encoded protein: CATSNPVGQGSDTQYF.